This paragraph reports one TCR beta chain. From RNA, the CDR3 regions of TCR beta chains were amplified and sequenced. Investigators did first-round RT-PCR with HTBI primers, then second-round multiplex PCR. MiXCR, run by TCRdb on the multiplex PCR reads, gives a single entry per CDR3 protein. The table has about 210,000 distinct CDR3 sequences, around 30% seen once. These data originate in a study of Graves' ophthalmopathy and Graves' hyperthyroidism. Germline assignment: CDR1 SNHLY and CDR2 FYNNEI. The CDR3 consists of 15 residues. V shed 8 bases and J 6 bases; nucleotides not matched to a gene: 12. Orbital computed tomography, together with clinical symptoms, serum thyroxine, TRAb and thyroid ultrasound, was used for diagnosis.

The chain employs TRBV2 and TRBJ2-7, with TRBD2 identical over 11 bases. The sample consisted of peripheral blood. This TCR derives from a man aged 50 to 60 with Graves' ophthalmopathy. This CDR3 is CASPSSTSGSPEQYF. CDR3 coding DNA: TGTGCCAGCCCTAGCTCAACTAGCGGGAGCCCCGAGCAGTACTTC.